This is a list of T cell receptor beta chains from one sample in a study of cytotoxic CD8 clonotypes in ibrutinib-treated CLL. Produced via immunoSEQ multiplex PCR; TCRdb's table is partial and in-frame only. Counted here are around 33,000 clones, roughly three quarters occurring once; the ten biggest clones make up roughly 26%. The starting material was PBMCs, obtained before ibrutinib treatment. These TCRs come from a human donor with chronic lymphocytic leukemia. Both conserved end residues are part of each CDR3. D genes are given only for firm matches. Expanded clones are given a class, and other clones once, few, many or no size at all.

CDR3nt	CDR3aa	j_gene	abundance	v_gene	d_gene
TGTGCCAGCAGCCGGGGGACAGGGTCCTACAATGAGCAGTTCTTC	CASSRGTGSYNEQFF	TRBJ2-1	.	TRBV7-8	TRBD1
TGTGCCAGCTCAGCTACAGGGCTTGAAGCTTTCTTT	CASSATGLEAFF	TRBJ1-1	.	TRBV18	.
TGTGCCAGCAGCTTAGGGGGACAGGGGCGGTTCGAGCAGTTCTTC	CASSLGGQGRFEQFF	TRBJ2-1	.	TRBV7-2	TRBD1
TGTGCCAGCAGCGGACAGGGGGCGGGCGAGCAGTACTTC	CASSGQGAGEQYF	TRBJ2-7	.	TRBV2	TRBD1
TGTGCCAGCAGTTATTCGGGACAAAATTCTGTCTATGGCTACACCTTC	CASSYSGQNSVYGYTF	TRBJ1-2	.	TRBV6-5	.
TGTGCCATCAGTGCAAACCGGGACAGGGGTACTGAAGCTTTCTTT	CAISANRDRGTEAFF	TRBJ1-1	once	TRBV10-3	TRBD1
TGCGCCAGCAGCCAAGACGTTAATAGCAATCAGCCCCAGCATTTT	CASSQDVNSNQPQHF	TRBJ1-5	.	TRBV4-3	.
TGTGCCAGCAGCCACCTACCAAGTCCAGGGTTTTTGGAGACCCAGTACTTC	CASSHLPSPGFLETQYF	TRBJ2-5	.	TRBV7-3	.
TGTGCCAGCAGTTTCCAAGGTGGCTACACCTTC	CASSFQGGYTF	TRBJ1-2	few	TRBV28	.
TGTGCCACCAGCAGAGAGGCCGAGACACCTTATAGCAATCAGCCCCAGCATTTT	CATSREAETPYSNQPQHF	TRBJ1-5	.	TRBV15	.
TGTGCCAGCAGTGTCGACAGGAACACTGAAGCTTTCTTT	CASSVDRNTEAFF	TRBJ1-1	once	TRBV6-1	.
TGTGCCACTGGGACGGACCTTAACTATGGCTACACCTTC	CATGTDLNYGYTF	TRBJ1-2	.	TRBV15	.
TGTGCCAGCAGTCACAATACTGGAAAGTTCTTC	CASSHNTGKFF	TRBJ2-1	.	TRBV7-3	.
TGTGCCAGCAGTACCCCCTCTCGACAGGGGGGGGATACGCAGTATTTT	CASSTPSRQGGDTQYF	TRBJ2-3	.	TRBV28	TRBD1
TGCGCCAGCAGTCCCCAGCCTAGCGGGAGAGCGGGCGAGCAGTACTTC	CASSPQPSGRAGEQYF	TRBJ2-7	.	TRBV23-1	TRBD2